The 12 T cell receptor beta chains presented below share a single source sample, sequenced in a study of blood T cell repertoires in COVID-19. Libraries were prepared by immunoSEQ multiplex PCR; TCRdb keeps only in-frame clonotypes and omits some of them. The sample carries 74,000 or so clones, 89% recorded once. Sequenced: peripheral blood. These receptor sequences come from a man in his forties or fifties with active COVID-19.

The CDR3 sequence: CASSHRESYEQYF. CDR3 nucleotide sequence: TGTGCCAGCAGCCACAGGGAATCCTACGAGCAGTACTTC. V gene TRBV7-2 combines with J gene TRBJ2-7, with a possible D match to TRBD1 (6 bases). Germline V lookup: CDR1 SGHTA, CDR2 FQGNSA. CDR3 length equals 13 residues. V was trimmed by 5 bases and J by 1 base, leaving 9 bases between them.

The chain is built from TRBV5-5 and TRBJ2-3; 8 positions match TRBD1. Unmatched junction bases numbered 9, after V lost 4 bases and J lost 2 bases. Germline lookup yields CDR1 SGHKS and CDR2 YYEKEE (reference sequence). The CDR3 is made up of 16 amino acids. CDR3 coding DNA: TGTGCCAGCAGCATTCCGGGACAGGACCCCACAGATACGCAGTATTTT. Translation: CASSIPGQDPTDTQYF.

This chain uses TRBV5-6 with TRBJ2-5; 8 bases line up with TRBD1. Unmatched junction bases numbered 0, after V lost 0 bases and J lost 2 bases. There are 14 residues in the CDR3. The germline V gene has CDR1 SGHDT and CDR2 YYEEEE. Here the CDR3 DNA reads TGTGCCAGCAGCTTGGACAGGGGGCAAGAGACCCAGTACTTC. It is translated as CASSLDRGQETQYF.

The rearrangement links TRBV10-1 to TRBJ1-2, with TRBD1 as a possible D gene (5 bases). Germline assignment: CDR1 WNHNN and CDR2 SYGVQD (reference sequence). This CDR3 region has 13 residues. Deletions cut 2 bases from V and 4 bases from J, with 8 bases between. The CDR3 DNA reads as TGCGCCAGCAGTGAGGGGCAGGGCTATGGCTACACCTTC. It translates to CASSEGQGYGYTF.

This chain links TRBV7-9 with TRBJ1-1; TRBD1 aligns across 9 bases. The trim removed 5 bases at V and 8 bases at J, leaving 6 bases unmatched. This CDR3 spans 13 amino acids. CDR1 and CDR2 (germline): SEHNR, FQNEAQ (reference sequence). The CDR3, as DNA: TGTGCCAGCAGCCGCGGGACAGGGAGGGAAGCTTTCTTT. This translates into CASSRGTGREAFF.

The chain has TRBV4-3 and TRBJ1-1; 10 bases align to TRBD1. J gave up 6 bases and V 0 bases, and 7 bases lay outside the gene matches. The CDR3 runs 16 residues. Per the germline V gene, CDR1 is LGHNA and CDR2 is YSLEER. The CDR3 protein is CASSQDGTGVFAEAFF. CDR3 coding DNA: TGCGCCAGCAGCCAAGATGGGACAGGGGTTTTCGCTGAAGCTTTCTTT.

The chain uses TRBV29-1 and TRBJ2-7, with 8 bases identical to TRBD1. The germline V gene has CDR1 SQVTM and CDR2 ANQGSEA. CDR3 length: 13 residues. J gave up 4 bases and V 2 bases, and 4 bases lay outside the gene matches. Here the CDR3 DNA reads TGCAGCGTTGAAAAGGACAGGGAATACGAGCAGTACTTC. Protein: CSVEKDREYEQYF.

This clone was detected a few times. This sequence joins TRBV9 and TRBJ2-3; D may be TRBD2 (5 bases). The CDR3 covers 15 residues. The V and J ends lost 2 bases and 2 bases respectively, with 12 bases between them. From germline, CDR1 is SGDLS and CDR2 YYNGEE. CDR3 nucleotide sequence: TGTGCCAGCAGCGTTAGCGCAACCGACACAGATACGCAGTATTTT. Its protein is CASSVSATDTDTQYF.

A few counts support this clone. The chain is built from TRBV19 and TRBJ1-2; 9 bases are a match to TRBD1. V was pared by 4 bases and J by 8 bases, with 11 bases of the junction left unmatched. Germline CDR1 is LNHDA and CDR2 is SQIVND (reference sequence). The CDR3 is 15 residues long. The chain's CDR3 is CASSTGTGGAIGYTF. CDR3 nucleotide sequence: TGTGCCAGTAGTACGGGAACAGGGGGCGCGATAGGCTACACCTTC.

The chain combines TRBV7-2 with TRBJ2-5; D perhaps matches TRBD1 (6 bases). The CDR3 runs 13 residues. From germline, CDR1 is SGHTA and CDR2 FQGNSA. V was cut by 3 bases and J by 5 bases, with 10 bases left in between. The CDR3 loop reads CASSFGRGETQYF. The CDR3 DNA reads as TGTGCCAGCAGCTTCGGTAGGGGGGAGACCCAGTACTTC.

V and J are TRBV4-3 and TRBJ1-1, with D perhaps matching TRBD1 (5 bases). CDR3 length: 17 residues. The V end lost 1 base, the J end lost 1 base, and 16 bases lay between the germline ends. CDR1 and CDR2 from the germline V gene are LGHNA and YSLEER. The DNA of the CDR3 is TGCGCCAGCAGCCAAGTGGCAGGGTGGTTAGGGAACACTGAAGCTTTCTTT. The encoded protein is CASSQVAGWLGNTEAFF.

This chain uses TRBV9 with TRBJ1-2; weak D call: TRBD1 (5 bases). The CDR3 consists of 16 residues. Germline-derived CDR1 and CDR2 are SGDLS and YYNGEE. V was cut by 0 bases and J by 5 bases, with 17 bases left in between. The CDR3 DNA reads as TGTGCCAGCAGCGTAGGGATCCGGGGGTTTTGGTATGGCTACACCTTC. Its translation: CASSVGIRGFWYGYTF.